The rows below give T cell receptor beta chains drawn from one sample of a study of cytomegalovirus exposure and HLA in healthy donors. TCRdb's table, derived via immunoSEQ multiplex PCR, lists solely in-frame clones and lacks some. The top ten hold more than 1.2% of the sample, which has roughly 150,000 clones, around 79% seen once. The sequenced sample consisted of PBMCs. The source of these receptors is a young man in good health and CMV-seronegative. The CDR3 runs from the conserved cysteine through the conserved F or W. Fields, in order: clone size, V gene, CDR3 length, D gene, J gene, CDR3 protein, CDR3 DNA. D genes are given only for firm matches. Not all rows give a size; the values are once, few, many and, for expanded clones, a class.

>.|TRBV9|15|TRBD2|TRBJ2-7
CASSVAGGDSYEQYF
TGTGCCAGCAGCGTAGCGGGAGGGGACTCCTACGAGCAGTACTTC
>few|TRBV19|13|.|TRBJ2-5
CASSIPGHETQYF
TGTGCCAGTAGTATCCCAGGGCACGAGACCCAGTACTTC
>.|TRBV20-1|11|TRBD1|TRBJ2-7
CSKGQAYEQYF
TGCAGTAAGGGACAGGCCTACGAGCAGTACTTC
>.|TRBV7-9|15|.|TRBJ2-1
CSSSLKAERANEQFF
TGTTCCAGCAGCTTAAAGGCTGAGCGGGCCAATGAGCAGTTCTTC
>.|TRBV13|15|.|TRBJ2-1
CASSLGGSTYNEQFF
TGTGCCAGCAGCTTAGGCGGGAGCACCTACAATGAGCAGTTCTTC
>.|TRBV13|15|TRBD2|TRBJ2-7
CASSSKSGKAYEQYF
TGTGCCAGCAGCTCGAAAAGCGGGAAAGCCTACGAGCAGTACTTC
>few|TRBV7-8|13|.|TRBJ1-5
CASSLSGQGPQHF
TGTGCCAGCAGCTTATCGGGTCAGGGCCCCCAGCATTTT
>.|TRBV25-1|14|TRBD2|TRBJ2-3
CASSESLAGEAQYF
TGTGCCAGCAGTGAATCACTAGCGGGAGAGGCGCAGTATTTT
>.|TRBV19|13|.|TRBJ1-2
CASRYTEFYGYTF
TGTGCCAGTAGATACACAGAATTCTATGGCTACACCTTC
>.|TRBV9|12|.|TRBJ2-2
CASSVRPGELFF
TGTGCCAGCAGCGTACGTCCCGGGGAGCTGTTTTTT
>.|TRBV6-5|13|.|TRBJ2-1
CASRTGNLNEQFF
TGTGCCAGCAGGACCGGGAATCTTAATGAGCAGTTCTTC
>.|TRBV9|17|TRBD2|TRBJ2-3
CASSPRLAGASTDTQYF
TGTGCCAGCAGCCCCCGACTAGCGGGGGCTAGCACAGATACGCAGTATTTT
>few|TRBV4-3|13|.|TRBJ2-7
CASSQESYSEQYF
TGCGCCAGCAGCCAAGAGAGTTACAGCGAGCAGTACTTC
>.|TRBV6-4|15|TRBD1|TRBJ2-3
CASSDSTGGADTQYF
TGTGCCAGCAGTGACTCAACAGGGGGCGCAGATACGCAGTATTTT
>.|TRBV9|15|.|TRBJ2-7
CASSPGQTISYEQYF
TGTGCCAGCAGTCCGGGACAAACTATCTCCTACGAGCAGTACTTC
>.|TRBV9|16|TRBD2|TRBJ2-5
CASSPAGSGSGETQYF
TGTGCCAGCAGCCCAGCGGGCAGCGGGAGTGGGGAGACCCAGTACTTC
>.|TRBV21-1|16|.|TRBJ1-1
CASSKGGEGSNTEAFF
TGTGCCAGCAGCAAAGGAGGCGAGGGCTCTAACACTGAAGCTTTCTTT
>.|TRBV4-3|15|.|TRBJ2-7
CASSHRSGGTYEQYF
TGCGCCAGCAGCCACCGGTCTGGAGGTACTTACGAGCAGTACTTC
>once|TRBV7-9|13|.|TRBJ2-7
CASSPESPYEQYF
TGTGCCAGCAGCCCCGAAAGCCCCTACGAGCAGTACTTC
>.|TRBV5-6|16|TRBD2|TRBJ2-3
CASSWGLARYTDTQYF
TGTGCCAGCAGCTGGGGACTAGCGCGCTACACAGATACGCAGTATTTT
>.|TRBV6-4|16|TRBD2|TRBJ2-1
CASSDSLIAGKNEQFF
TGTGCCAGCAGTGACTCGTTGATAGCGGGGAAAAATGAGCAGTTCTTC
>.|TRBV5-4|17|TRBD1|TRBJ1-1
CASSLERQGVWYTEAFF
TGTGCCAGCAGCTTGGAAAGACAGGGAGTTTGGTACACTGAAGCTTTCTTT
>few|TRBV9|16|TRBD2|TRBJ2-7
CASSSRLAGALWEQYF
TGTGCCAGCAGCAGCCGACTAGCGGGTGCCCTTTGGGAGCAGTACTTC
>.|TRBV28|14|.|TRBJ2-5
CASSDHSGLETQYF
TGTGCCAGCAGTGACCATTCAGGGTTGGAGACCCAGTACTTC
>once|TRBV7-9|13|TRBD1|TRBJ1-2
CSSSTGTVYGYTF
TGTTCCAGCAGCACCGGGACAGTCTATGGCTACACCTTC
>.|TRBV7-9|14|.|TRBJ1-4
CASSPGTDNEKLFF
TGTGCCAGCAGCCCCGGGACTGATAATGAAAAACTGTTTTTT
>.|TRBV5-6|17|.|TRBJ2-3
CASSFQGRLPVTDTQYF
TGTGCCAGCAGCTTTCAGGGGCGCCTTCCAGTCACAGATACGCAGTATTTT
>.|TRBV28|14|.|TRBJ1-2
CASSLGASANGYTF
TGTGCCAGCAGTTTAGGAGCCTCGGCCAATGGCTACACCTTC
>few|TRBV18|17|TRBD1|TRBJ1-4
CASSLKPRTGSNEKLFF
TGTGCCAGCTCACTCAAACCCCGGACAGGCAGTAATGAAAAACTGTTTTTT